This TCR beta chain was sequenced during a study of blood T cell repertoires in COVID-19. Per the germline V gene, CDR1 is SGHRS and CDR2 is YFSETQ. The CDR3 sequence is 14 residues long. The germline V and J ends were trimmed by 2 bases and 7 bases, with 10 bases remaining between them. Measured with immunoSEQ multiplex PCR; TCRdb has only the in-frame clones, and not every one. The table lists 380,000 or so clones, nearly 90% of them singletons. This clone was counted between two and nine times. Sequencing was carried out using PBMCs or T cells enriched from blood (not recorded which). This receptor was obtained from a woman between 35 and 50 years old with acute COVID-19. The chain combines TRBV5-1 with TRBJ1-6; D gene uncertain. The chain's CDR3 is CASSFGEENSPLHF. CDR3 DNA sequence: TGCGCCAGCAGCTTCGGGGAAGAGAATTCACCCCTCCACTTT.